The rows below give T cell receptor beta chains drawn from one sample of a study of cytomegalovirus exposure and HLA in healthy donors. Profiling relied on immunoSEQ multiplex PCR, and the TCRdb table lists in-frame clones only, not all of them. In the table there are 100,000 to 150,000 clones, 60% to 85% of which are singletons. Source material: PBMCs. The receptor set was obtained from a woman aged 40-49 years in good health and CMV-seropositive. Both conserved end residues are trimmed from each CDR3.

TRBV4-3,ASSQELPYEQY
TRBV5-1,ASSPTGYYGYT
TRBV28,ASSLFPPGLADSGANVLT
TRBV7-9,ASSAGQGGEQY
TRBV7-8,ASSLDRGGPYEQF
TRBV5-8,ASSLGGQSTDTQY
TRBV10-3,AISDPPSGGVNTEAF
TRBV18,ASSPGSATNEKLF
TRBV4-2,ASSQAASGGAPNSYEQY
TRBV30,AARQGAGEQY
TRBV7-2,ASSFRGSADTQY
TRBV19,ASSIGGREIAEQY
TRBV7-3,ASSFLSGTQY
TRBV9,ASSVGAGEKLF
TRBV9,ASSAKVTGDNTEAF